This entry is about one T cell receptor (beta chain). Some clones are missing from TCRdb's copy, which holds only in-frame ones; the method was immunoSEQ multiplex PCR. The table lists some 64,000 clones, 60% to 80% of them singletons, with 4% to 5% in the top ten. These data are taken from a study of radiotherapy plus CTLA-4 blockade in lung cancer. Trimming stripped 2 bases from V and 5 bases from J, with 7 bases between. This CDR3 contains 13 residues. The germline gives CDR1 PRHDT, CDR2 FYEKMQ (reference sequence). Sample: peripheral blood, taken from a patient treated with radiotherapy plus ipilimumab. The chain has TRBV13 and TRBJ1-5, with D perhaps TRBD1 (5 bases). The sequence came from a human donor with non-small cell lung cancer who had a complete response to radiotherapy plus ipilimumab. The CDR3 sequence: CASSLRRDQPQHF. As DNA, the CDR3 is TGTGCCAGCAGCTTACGCAGGGATCAGCCCCAGCATTTT.